These T cell receptor beta chains were read from a single sample in a study of blood T cell repertoires in COVID-19. Generated by immunoSEQ multiplex PCR, the TCRdb table keeps only in-frame clones and is missing some. The repertoire holds approximately 530,000 clones, with 85% to 90% as singletons. Sequences were obtained from peripheral blood. All receptors come from a woman aged 45-65 years with COVID-19, enrolled during active disease. Both conserved end residues are trimmed from each CDR3.

J gene: TRBJ2-7; V gene: TRBV5-1; CDR3 protein: ASSTTGGTYEQY
J gene: TRBJ2-1; V gene: TRBV5-1; CDR3 protein: ASSPRGGGARYNEQF
J gene: TRBJ2-5; V gene: TRBV6-2/TRBV6-3; CDR3 protein: ASSYIDTGKETQY
J gene: TRBJ1-1; V gene: TRBV7-2; CDR3 protein: ASTPTPRSEAF
J gene: TRBJ1-3; V gene: TRBV21-1; CDR3 protein: ASSKGTGPHAGGNTIY
J gene: TRBJ2-2; V gene: TRBV5-1; CDR3 protein: ASSLGGSGELF
J gene: TRBJ1-5; V gene: TRBV5-6; CDR3 protein: ASSLGAGKGQPQH
J gene: TRBJ1-2; V gene: TRBV7-9; CDR3 protein: ASSLNSRGRGYGYT
J gene: TRBJ1-1; V gene: TRBV5-1; CDR3 protein: ASSPVTGGVTEAF
J gene: TRBJ1-1; V gene: TRBV5-6; CDR3 protein: ATAIQGRAEAF
J gene: TRBJ2-5; V gene: TRBV12-5; CDR3 protein: ASGFSGGLQETQY
J gene: TRBJ1-1; V gene: TRBV4-1; CDR3 protein: ASSPPGGGLGMNTEAF
J gene: TRBJ1-2; V gene: TRBV6-5; CDR3 protein: ASSYTTGDGYT
J gene: TRBJ2-7; V gene: TRBV5-8; CDR3 protein: ASSRGTSTRLY
J gene: TRBJ1-1; V gene: TRBV5-1; CDR3 protein: ASSLSGGTEAF
J gene: TRBJ1-1; V gene: TRBV20-1; CDR3 protein: SAEMNTEAF
J gene: TRBJ2-1; V gene: TRBV4-1; CDR3 protein: ASSQVLADSYNEQF
J gene: TRBJ1-4; V gene: TRBV3-1/TRBV3-2; CDR3 protein: ASSQVARETNEKLF
J gene: TRBJ1-1; V gene: TRBV30; CDR3 protein: AGLFVAEAF
J gene: TRBJ1-2; V gene: TRBV7-9; CDR3 protein: ASSLAGQGYGYT
J gene: TRBJ1-4; V gene: TRBV19; CDR3 protein: ASSSATNEKLF
J gene: TRBJ1-6; V gene: TRBV12-5; CDR3 protein: ASGRLDSKNSPLH
J gene: TRBJ1-1; V gene: TRBV5-1; CDR3 protein: ASSLDRAFLNTEAF
J gene: TRBJ1-2; V gene: TRBV9; CDR3 protein: ASSPGQSNGYT
J gene: TRBJ1-2; V gene: TRBV7-9; CDR3 protein: AGQGARYGYT
J gene: TRBJ1-1; V gene: TRBV19; CDR3 protein: ASSQGGEWTEAF
J gene: TRBJ2-2; V gene: TRBV7-9; CDR3 protein: ASSSPGQAGKGNTGELF
J gene: TRBJ1-2; V gene: TRBV18; CDR3 protein: ASSLDRGGGYT
J gene: TRBJ2-5; V gene: TRBV7-9; CDR3 protein: ASSLRPVGRAETQY
J gene: TRBJ1-2; V gene: TRBV29-1; CDR3 protein: SVEGDRGGYGYT
J gene: TRBJ1-2; V gene: TRBV18; CDR3 protein: ASSPQTANYGYT
J gene: TRBJ1-4; V gene: TRBV4-1; CDR3 protein: ASSQGKDRPREKLF
J gene: TRBJ1-5; V gene: TRBV12-3/TRBV12-4; CDR3 protein: ASSRGFQPQH
J gene: TRBJ2-7; V gene: TRBV2; CDR3 protein: ASSRQTLGEQY
J gene: TRBJ2-2; V gene: TRBV14; CDR3 protein: ASSQVFANTGELF
J gene: TRBJ2-1; V gene: TRBV2; CDR3 protein: ASSEPSGGVNEQF
J gene: TRBJ1-6; V gene: TRBV6-5; CDR3 protein: ASTRGTDNSPLH
J gene: TRBJ2-7; V gene: TRBV10-3; CDR3 protein: AISDPVASPYEQY
J gene: TRBJ1-1; V gene: TRBV13; CDR3 protein: ASSRGHVTEAF
J gene: TRBJ2-7; V gene: TRBV3-1/TRBV3-2; CDR3 protein: ASSQARGSGGNYEQY
J gene: TRBJ2-3; V gene: TRBV4-2; CDR3 protein: ASSHSGGIDTQY
J gene: TRBJ1-3; V gene: TRBV4-2; CDR3 protein: ASSQDTRTGGGRNTIY
J gene: TRBJ2-7; V gene: TRBV5-1; CDR3 protein: ASSTLTGLTYEQY
J gene: TRBJ1-5; V gene: TRBV6-5; CDR3 protein: ASSRGGVGNQPQH
J gene: TRBJ1-6; V gene: TRBV5-1; CDR3 protein: ASSMGTGGGNSPLH
J gene: TRBJ2-7; V gene: TRBV5-6; CDR3 protein: ASSLLSGTESYEQY
J gene: TRBJ2-1; V gene: TRBV6-6; CDR3 protein: ASSLVNEQF
J gene: TRBJ2-1; V gene: TRBV29-1; CDR3 protein: SVRWGHNEQF